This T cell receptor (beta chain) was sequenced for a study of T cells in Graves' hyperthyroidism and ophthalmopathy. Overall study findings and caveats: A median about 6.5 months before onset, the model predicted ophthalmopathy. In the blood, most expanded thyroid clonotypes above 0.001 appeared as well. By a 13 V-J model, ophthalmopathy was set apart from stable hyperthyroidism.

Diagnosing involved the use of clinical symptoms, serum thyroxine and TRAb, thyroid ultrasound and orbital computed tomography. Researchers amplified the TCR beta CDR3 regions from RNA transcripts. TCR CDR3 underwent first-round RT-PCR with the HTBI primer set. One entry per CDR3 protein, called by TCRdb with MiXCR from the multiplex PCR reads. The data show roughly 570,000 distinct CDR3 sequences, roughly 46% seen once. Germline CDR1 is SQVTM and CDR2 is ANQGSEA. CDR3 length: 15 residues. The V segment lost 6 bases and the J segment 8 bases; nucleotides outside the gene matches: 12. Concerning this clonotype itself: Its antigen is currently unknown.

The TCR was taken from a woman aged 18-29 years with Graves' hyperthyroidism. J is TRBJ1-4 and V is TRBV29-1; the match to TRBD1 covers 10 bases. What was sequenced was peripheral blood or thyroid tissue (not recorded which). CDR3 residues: CSVNDAGGQGEKLFF. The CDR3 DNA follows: TGCAGCGTGAACGACGCCGGGGGACAGGGGGAAAAACTGTTTTTT.